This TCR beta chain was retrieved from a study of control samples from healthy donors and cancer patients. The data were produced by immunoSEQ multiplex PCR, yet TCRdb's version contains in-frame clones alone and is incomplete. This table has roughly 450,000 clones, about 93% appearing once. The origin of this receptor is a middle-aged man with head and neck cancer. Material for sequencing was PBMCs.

The CDR3 coding sequence is TGTGCCAGCAGCCAAGGACTAGCGGTAAATGAGCAGTTCTTC. Protein product: CASSQGLAVNEQFF. J is TRBJ2-1 and V is TRBV16; 10 nucleotides agree with TRBD2. V dropped 2 bases and J dropped 7; count of bases not matched to a gene: 2. Germline V gives CDR1 KGHSY, CDR2 FQNENV. This CDR3 is 14 amino acids long.